The 20 T cell receptor beta chains listed next were all sequenced from one sample in a study of blood T cell repertoires in COVID-19. Data came from immunoSEQ multiplex PCR; TCRdb stores just in-frame clones and leaves some out. Among just over 95,000 clones listed, about 80% were seen once. Specimen: peripheral blood. The receptors stem from a man older than 75 with acute or convalescent COVID-19.

The chain uses TRBV28 and TRBJ2-3; 9 bases are a match to TRBD2. The junction had 8 bases not matched to a gene; V was cut back by 5 bases and J by 5 bases. This CDR3 is 15 amino acids long. Per germline, CDR1 MDHEN and CDR2 SYDVKM. CDR3 in amino acids: CASSATSGGRDTQYF. As DNA, the CDR3 is TGTGCCAGCAGTGCCACAAGCGGGGGGCGAGATACGCAGTATTTT.

The gene calls are TRBV27 and TRBJ1-1; a possible D gene is TRBD1 (6 bases). This CDR3 has 14 residues. Germline CDR1 and CDR2: MNHEY and SMNVEV (reference sequence). The V end lost 5 bases, the J end lost 8 bases, and 18 bases lay between the germline ends. The CDR3 sequence: CASSPTGQKGEAFF. The CDR3, as DNA: TGTGCCAGCAGTCCTACAGGGCAAAAGGGGGAAGCTTTCTTT.

The chain has TRBV28 and TRBJ1-2; a possible D gene is TRBD1 (5 bases). The CDR3 is 14 residues long. Trimming cost V 2 bases and J 2 bases, with 9 bases left between them. Germline values: CDR1 MDHEN, CDR2 SYDVKM. This CDR3 is CASSLGAANYGYTF. The CDR3 DNA sequence: TGTGCCAGCAGTTTAGGGGCCGCCAACTATGGCTACACCTTC.

This sequence joins TRBV9 and TRBJ1-6; tentatively, D is TRBD1 (5 bases). Germline CDR1 is SGDLS and CDR2 is YYNGEE. This CDR3 has 17 residues. V shed 0 bases and J shed 7 bases, with 17 bases lying between them. CDR3 nucleotides: TGTGCCAGCAGCGTAGCCTCAACTGACGGGGGGAATTCACCCCTCCACTTT. The encoded protein is CASSVASTDGGNSPLHF. Variable domain in full (rest from reference TRBV9 and TRBJ1-6): DSGVTQTPKHLITATGQRVTLRCSPRSGDLSVYWYQQSLDQGLQFLIQYYNGEERAKGNILERFSAQQFPDLHSELNLSSLELGDSALYFCASSVASTDGGNSPLHFGNGTRLTVT.

V usage is TRBV30 and J usage is TRBJ1-5, with 7 bases that match TRBD1. Germline values: CDR1 GTSNPN, CDR2 SVGIG (reference sequence). J lost 6 bases, V lost 4 bases, and 6 bases had no gene match. The CDR3 has 13 residues. The CDR3 coding sequence is TGTGCCTGGACCAGGGACAGTACTCAGCCCCAGCATTTT. It codes for CAWTRDSTQPQHF.

This rearrangement joins TRBV11-2 to TRBJ1-6, with a possible D match to TRBD1 (6 bases). Trimming took off 5 bases at V and 7 bases at J, with 12 bases between the two ends. The CDR3 covers 14 residues. Germline loops: CDR1 SGHAT, CDR2 FQNNGV. The CDR3 nucleotides are TGTGCCAGCAGCACAGGGACGGGCAATTCACCCCTCCACTTT. It yields the protein CASSTGTGNSPLHF.

The chain combines TRBV18 with TRBJ2-3, with 11 bases matching TRBD2. The CDR3 consists of 16 residues. The V gene end was trimmed by 5 bases and the J gene end by 0 bases; junction bases not matched to a gene: 4. The germline V gene encodes CDR1 KGHSH and CDR2 LQKENI. The CDR3 reads CASSSRTSGSTDTQYF. The CDR3 DNA reads as TGTGCCAGCTCAAGCAGGACTAGCGGGAGCACAGATACGCAGTATTTT.

The CDR3 DNA follows: TGCAGCGTTGAACTTGTAGCGGGGGGGCAAGATACGCAGTATTTT. Amino acid sequence: CSVELVAGGQDTQYF. The chain uses TRBV29-1 and TRBJ2-3; 11 bases match TRBD2. Germline CDR1 and CDR2: SQVTM and ANQGSEA. This CDR3 has 15 amino acids. V lost 2 bases to trimming and J lost 5 bases; unmatched junction nucleotides: 6.

The V and J genes are TRBV7-2 and TRBJ1-4; 7 positions agree with TRBD1. J gave up 8 bases and V 0 bases, and 6 bases lay outside the gene matches. The CDR3 loop spans 15 amino acids. CDR1 is SGHTA and CDR2 is FQGNSA in the germline V gene. The CDR3 DNA reads as TGTGCCAGCAGCTTAGCGGGCAGGGGGGAGGAAAAACTGTTTTTT. It encodes CASSLAGRGEEKLFF. The full variable domain, with the rest looked up from reference TRBV7-2 and TRBJ1-4, is GAGVSQSPSNKVTEKGKDVELRCDPISGHTALYWYRQSLGQGLEFLIYFQGNSAPDKSGLPSDRFSAERTGGSVSTLTIQRTQQEDSAVYLCASSLAGRGEEKLFFGSGTQLSVL.

This chain joins TRBV5-1 and TRBJ1-2, with D unresolved. With 0 bases removed from V and 8 bases from J, the gap between germline ends came to 14 bases. The germline gives CDR1 SGHRS, CDR2 YFSETQ. This CDR3 is 14 amino acids long. Written as DNA, the CDR3 is TGCGCCAGCAGCTTGGCTCAGACGGGAGGCGGCTACACCTTC. As protein: CASSLAQTGGGYTF.

Written as DNA, the CDR3 is TGTGCCAGCAGTGAAGAGGCTAGCGGGATTACAGATACGCAGTATTTT. It yields the protein CASSEEASGITDTQYF. The gene calls are TRBV2 and TRBJ2-3; 9 bases are shared with TRBD2. The germline V gene has CDR1 SNHLY and CDR2 FYNNEI. Losses at the gene ends were 1 base for V and 3 bases for J; bases not matched to a gene: 5. The CDR3 spans 16 residues.

CDR3 sequence (DNA): TGTGCCAGCAGTTTATTACGGCTAGCGGAGGCGCAAGAGACCCAGTACTTC. Its protein is CASSLLRLAEAQETQYF. The chain uses TRBV28 and TRBJ2-5; 7 bases are shared with TRBD2. J lost 2 bases, V lost 1 base, and 10 bases had no gene match. CDR1 MDHEN and CDR2 SYDVKM come from the germline V gene. This CDR3 has 17 residues.

This rearrangement joins TRBV29-1 to TRBJ1-1, with TRBD1 as a possible D gene (5 bases). Trimming removed 8 bases from V and 0 bases from J, with 19 bases in between. Germline loops: CDR1 SQVTM, CDR2 ANQGSEA. The CDR3 runs to 15 residues. The CDR3 DNA reads as TGCAGCTTCCTAGGCGGGGCGCTTATGAACACTGAAGCTTTCTTT. This gives the protein CSFLGGALMNTEAFF.

This chain uses TRBV4-3 with TRBJ1-6; weak D call: TRBD1 (5 bases). The CDR3 is 15 amino acids. The germline CDR1 and CDR2 sequences are LGHNA and YSLEER. V lost 4 bases, J lost 7 bases, and 14 bases lay in between. In nucleotides, the CDR3 is TGCGCCAGCAGCCTTCTTCCGACAGAGAATTCACCCCTCCACTTT. Its protein product is CASSLLPTENSPLHF.

J is TRBJ2-7 and V is TRBV10-2; maybe TRBD1 (6 bases). The length of the CDR3 is 15 residues. The germline V and J ends were trimmed by 9 bases and 0 bases, with 18 bases remaining between them. The germline gives CDR1 WSHSY, CDR2 SAAADI. The CDR3 nucleotides are TGCGCCAGTATACGGGACAAGGGTCACTCCTACGAGCAGTACTTC. Residues: CASIRDKGHSYEQYF.

The rearrangement joins TRBV19 to TRBJ1-3; TRBD1 matches 7 bases. Trimming removed 5 bases from V and 6 bases from J; junction bases left unmatched: 7. The CDR3 covers 14 residues. Germline CDR1 LNHDA, CDR2 SQIVND (reference sequence). CDR3 coding DNA: TGTGCCAGTAGTGCCCGACAGGGTGAAAACACCATATATTTT. It is translated as CASSARQGENTIYF.

The chain uses TRBV10-3 and TRBJ2-7, with 7 positions matching TRBD1. The CDR3 consists of 15 residues. Losses at the gene ends were 5 bases for V and 7 bases for J; bases not matched to a gene: 14. Germline CDR1 and CDR2: ENHRY and SYGVKD. The CDR3 spells CAISLGTANVGEQYF. CDR3 in DNA: TGTGCCATCAGTTTAGGGACAGCCAATGTGGGGGAGCAGTACTTC.

The chain recombines TRBV6-1 with TRBJ1-1; 10 bases line up with TRBD1. The V and J ends lost 11 bases and 1 base, in that order; junction bases with no gene match: 7. The CDR3 contains 14 residues. Germline V gives CDR1 MNHNS, CDR2 SASEGT. CDR3 nucleotide sequence: TGTGCCGCCCGATGGACAGGGGGGAACACTGAAGCTTTCTTT. Its protein is CAARWTGGNTEAFF.

The rearrangement links TRBV7-2 to TRBJ1-4, with D perhaps matching TRBD1 (6 bases). Germline CDR1 and CDR2: SGHTA and FQGNSA. This CDR3 has 17 residues. Trimming removed 2 bases from V and 0 bases from J, with 13 bases in between. Written as DNA, the CDR3 is TGTGCCAGCAGCTTAAGGGGGTTTCCTGCAACTAATGAAAAACTGTTTTTT. Translating it yields CASSLRGFPATNEKLFF.

The J gene is TRBJ1-1, the V gene TRBV28; no firm D call. Germline CDR1 is MDHEN and CDR2 is SYDVKM. Deletions cut 5 bases from V and 2 bases from J, with 15 bases between. The CDR3 loop spans 15 amino acids. This CDR3 is CASSGGGSTNTEAFF. CDR3 DNA: TGTGCCAGCAGTGGCGGCGGCAGCACTAACACTGAAGCTTTCTTT.